The clone carrying this T cell receptor beta chain came up a few times. This sample was included in a study of low-dose radiotherapy and immunotherapy resistance in tumors. About the study: Patients received 300 mg of oral aspirin each day across four cycles, commencing on cycle 1 day 1.

cDNA synthesis used a TRAV/TRBV-specific primer set for both chains. The authors ran 15 to 20 PCR cycles to amplify TCRs with a constant-region primer and V-primer adapter. Via MiXCR, TCRdb re-called the reads, giving one row per CDR3 protein. The repertoire holds approximately 7,800 distinct CDR3 sequences, 53% seen once, with about 13% in the top ten. Looked up from germline, CDR1 is LGHNT and CDR2 is FRNRAP. The junction had 20 bases not matched to a gene; V was cut back by 3 bases and J by 7 bases. This CDR3 contains 19 residues. The clonotype was recovered from a human donor with advanced metastatic prostate, ovarian, gallbladder or colorectal cancer (not recorded which). This table probably holds off-target reads from a library built for another chain. The chain combines TRBV12-5 with TRBJ2-2, with 7 nucleotides matching TRBD1. CDR3 sequence reads: CASGFPSPSLGTANGELFF. The DNA for the CDR3 is TGTGCTAGTGGTTTTCCGTCCCCCTCGTTGGGGACAGCCAACGGGGAGCTGTTTTTT.